The rows below give T cell receptor beta chains drawn from one sample of a study of shared clonotypes between healthy human individuals. Here immunoSEQ multiplex PCR was the method, and the copy in TCRdb shows in-frame clones only, minus some. The table lists hundreds of thousands of clones, about four fifths of them singletons. Sequencing was done on a sample of PBMCs. Receptors were obtained from a woman aged 40-49 years in good health. Some clones in this sample may be carry-over from other donors' samples. Each CDR3 is given with its conserved first and last residue. The D gene is left open where the match is weak. The size entry is marked missing in some rows and otherwise reads once, few, many or a size class.

len	v_gene	j_gene	d_gene	abundance	CDR3nt	CDR3aa
16	TRBV7-8	TRBJ2-5	TRBD2	NA	TGTGCCAGCAGCGCCCGACTAGCGGGAGGGCTGGAGACCCAGTACTTC	CASSARLAGGLETQYF
13	TRBV15	TRBJ2-7	NA	NA	TGTGCCACCAGCAGGGGCAGCTCCTACGAGCAGTACTTC	CATSRGSSYEQYF
15	TRBV28	TRBJ2-3	TRBD2	NA	TGTGCCAGCAGTTTAGGGCGGGAGGGGCCAGATACGCAGTATTTT	CASSLGREGPDTQYF
15	TRBV5-1	TRBJ2-2	NA	NA	TGCGCCAGCAGCTTGATAGGGTTGGACACCGGGGAGCTGTTTTTT	CASSLIGLDTGELFF
11	TRBV6-5	TRBJ2-7	NA	few	TGTGCCAGTGGAAGGGAGTACGAGCAGTACTTC	CASGREYEQYF
13	TRBV6-1	TRBJ2-7	TRBD1	NA	TGTGCCAGCGGGGGACAGAACTCCTACGAGCAGTACTTC	CASGGQNSYEQYF
12	TRBV2	TRBJ2-3	NA	NA	TGTGCCAGCAGGGTAGGGCGGGATACGCAGTATTTT	CASRVGRDTQYF
13	TRBV30	TRBJ1-5	NA	NA	TGTGCCTGGAGTGTAGGGGGGCATCAGCCCCAGCATTTT	CAWSVGGHQPQHF
18	TRBV7-8	TRBJ1-2	NA	NA	TGTGCCAGCAGGAAATCCCGGGTAGGGGAGTCCAACGACTATGGCTACACCTTC	CASRKSRVGESNDYGYTF
14	TRBV13	TRBJ1-4	NA	NA	TGTGCCAGCAGCTTACGGGGACTTAATGAAAAACTGTTTTTT	CASSLRGLNEKLFF
18	TRBV21-1	TRBJ2-7	NA	NA	TGTGCCAGCTCATCAAGAGGGTTAGGTGGGAGTTCAACCTACGAGCAGTACTTC	CASSSRGLGGSSTYEQYF